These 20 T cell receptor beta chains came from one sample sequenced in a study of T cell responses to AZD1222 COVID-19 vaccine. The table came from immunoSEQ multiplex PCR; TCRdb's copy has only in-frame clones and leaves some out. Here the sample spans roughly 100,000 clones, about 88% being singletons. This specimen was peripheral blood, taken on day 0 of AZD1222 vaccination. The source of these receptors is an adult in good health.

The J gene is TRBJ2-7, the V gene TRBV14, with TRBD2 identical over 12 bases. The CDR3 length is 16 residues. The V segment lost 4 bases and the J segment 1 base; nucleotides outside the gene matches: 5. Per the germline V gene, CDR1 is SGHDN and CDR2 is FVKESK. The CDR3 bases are TGTGCCAGCAGCCCCGTCACTAGCGGGAGGTCCTACGAGCAGTACTTC. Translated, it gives CASSPVTSGRSYEQYF.

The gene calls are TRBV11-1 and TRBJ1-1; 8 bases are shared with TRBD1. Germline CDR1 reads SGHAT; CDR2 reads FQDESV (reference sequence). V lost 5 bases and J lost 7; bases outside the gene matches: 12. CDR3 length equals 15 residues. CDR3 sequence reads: CASSPTGEPALEAFF. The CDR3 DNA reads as TGTGCCAGCAGCCCGACAGGGGAGCCCGCTCTTGAAGCTTTCTTT.

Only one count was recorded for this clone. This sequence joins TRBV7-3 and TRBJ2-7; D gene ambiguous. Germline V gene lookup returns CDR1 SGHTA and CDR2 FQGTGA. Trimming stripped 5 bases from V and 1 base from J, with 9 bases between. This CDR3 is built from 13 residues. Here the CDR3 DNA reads TGTGCCAGCAGCCCAATGGATTCCTACGAGCAGTACTTC. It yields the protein CASSPMDSYEQYF.

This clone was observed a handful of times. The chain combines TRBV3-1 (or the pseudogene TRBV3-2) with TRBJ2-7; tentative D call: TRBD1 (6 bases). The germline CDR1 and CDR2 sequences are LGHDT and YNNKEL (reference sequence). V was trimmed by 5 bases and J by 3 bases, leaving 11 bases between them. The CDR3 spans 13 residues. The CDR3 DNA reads TGTGCCAGCAGCGACAGGTTGGGCTACGAGCAGTACTTC. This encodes CASSDRLGYEQYF.

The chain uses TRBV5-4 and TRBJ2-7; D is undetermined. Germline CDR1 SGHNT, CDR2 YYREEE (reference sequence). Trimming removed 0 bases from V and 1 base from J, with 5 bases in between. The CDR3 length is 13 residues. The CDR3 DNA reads TGTGCCAGCAGCTTGGACCAGTCCTACGAGCAGTACTTC. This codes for CASSLDQSYEQYF.

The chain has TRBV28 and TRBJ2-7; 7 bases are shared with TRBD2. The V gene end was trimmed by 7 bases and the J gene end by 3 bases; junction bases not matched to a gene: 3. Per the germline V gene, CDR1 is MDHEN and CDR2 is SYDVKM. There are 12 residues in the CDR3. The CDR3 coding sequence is TGTGCCAGCACCAGCGGGAACTACGAGCAGTACTTC. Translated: CASTSGNYEQYF. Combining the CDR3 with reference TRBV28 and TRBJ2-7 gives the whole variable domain DVKVTQSSRYLVKRTGEKVFLECVQDMDHENMFWYRQDPGLGLRLIYFSYDVKMKEKGDIPEGYSVSREKKERFSLILESASTNQTSMYLCASTSGNYEQYFGPGTRLTVT.

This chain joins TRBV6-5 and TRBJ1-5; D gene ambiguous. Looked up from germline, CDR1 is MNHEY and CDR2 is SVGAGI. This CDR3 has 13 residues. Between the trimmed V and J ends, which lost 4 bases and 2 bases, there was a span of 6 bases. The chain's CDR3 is CASSWAGNQPQHF. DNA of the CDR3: TGTGCCAGCAGTTGGGCAGGCAATCAGCCCCAGCATTTT.

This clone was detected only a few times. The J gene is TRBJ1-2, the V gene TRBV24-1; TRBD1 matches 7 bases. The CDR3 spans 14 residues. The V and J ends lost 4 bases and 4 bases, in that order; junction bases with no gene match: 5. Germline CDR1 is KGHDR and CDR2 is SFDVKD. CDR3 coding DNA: TGTGCCACCAGTGAAGAGGGGGCAGGCTATGGCTACACCTTC. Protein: CATSEEGAGYGYTF.

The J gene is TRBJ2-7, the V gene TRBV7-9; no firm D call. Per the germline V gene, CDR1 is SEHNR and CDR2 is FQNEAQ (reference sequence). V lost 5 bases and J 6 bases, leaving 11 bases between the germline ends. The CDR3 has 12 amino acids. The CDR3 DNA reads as TGTGCCAGCAGCGGCCGGAAGGGCGAGCAGTACTTC. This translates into CASSGRKGEQYF. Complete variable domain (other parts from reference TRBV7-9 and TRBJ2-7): DTGVSQNPRHKITKRGQNVTFRCDPISEHNRLYWYRQTLGQGPEFLTYFQNEAQLEKSRLLSDRFSAERPKGSFSTLEIQRTEQGDSAMYLCASSGRKGEQYFGPGTRLTVT.

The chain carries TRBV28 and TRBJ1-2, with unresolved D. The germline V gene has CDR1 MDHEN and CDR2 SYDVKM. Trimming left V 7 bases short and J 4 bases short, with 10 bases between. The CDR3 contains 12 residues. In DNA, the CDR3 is TGTGCCAGCACCCAAGTTGGCTATGGCTACACCTTC. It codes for CASTQVGYGYTF.

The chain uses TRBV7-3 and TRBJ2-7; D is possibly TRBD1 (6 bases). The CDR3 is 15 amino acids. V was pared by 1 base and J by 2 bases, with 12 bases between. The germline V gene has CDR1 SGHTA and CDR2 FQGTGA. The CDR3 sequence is CASSLMPGETYEQYF. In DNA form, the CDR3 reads TGTGCCAGCAGCTTAATGCCAGGGGAAACCTACGAGCAGTACTTC.

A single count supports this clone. In DNA form, the CDR3 reads TGTGCCAGCAGTTTCCGGGGGAACACTGAAGCTTTCTTT. This gives the protein CASSFRGNTEAFF. This chain joins TRBV27 and TRBJ1-1; D is undetermined. The germline gives CDR1 MNHEY, CDR2 SMNVEV (reference sequence). Deletions cut 3 bases from V and 1 base from J, with 6 bases between. CDR3 length: 13 residues.

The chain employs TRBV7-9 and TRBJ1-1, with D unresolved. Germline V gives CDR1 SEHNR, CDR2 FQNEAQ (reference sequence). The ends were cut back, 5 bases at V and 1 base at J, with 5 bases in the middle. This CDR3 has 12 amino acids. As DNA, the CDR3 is TGTGCCAGCAGCCCCCCGAACACTGAAGCTTTCTTT. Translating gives CASSPPNTEAFF. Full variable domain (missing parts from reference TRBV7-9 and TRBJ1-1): DTGVSQNPRHKITKRGQNVTFRCDPISEHNRLYWYRQTLGQGPEFLTYFQNEAQLEKSRLLSDRFSAERPKGSFSTLEIQRTEQGDSAMYLCASSPPNTEAFFGQGTRLTVV.

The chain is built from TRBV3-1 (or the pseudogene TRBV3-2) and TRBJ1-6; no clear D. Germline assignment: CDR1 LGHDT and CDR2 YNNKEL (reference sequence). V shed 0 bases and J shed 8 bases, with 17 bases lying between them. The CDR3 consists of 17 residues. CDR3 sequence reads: CASSQDYGRAPDSPLHF. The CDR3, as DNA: TGTGCCAGCAGCCAAGATTACGGTCGTGCTCCCGATTCACCCCTCCACTTT.

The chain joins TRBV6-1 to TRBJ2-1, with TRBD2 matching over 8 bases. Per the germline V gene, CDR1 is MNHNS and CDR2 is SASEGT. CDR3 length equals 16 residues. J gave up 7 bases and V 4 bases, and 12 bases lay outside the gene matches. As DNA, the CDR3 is TGTGCCAGCAGTGGGCCTAGAGCGGGAGAGAGGAATGAGCAGTTCTTC. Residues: CASSGPRAGERNEQFF.

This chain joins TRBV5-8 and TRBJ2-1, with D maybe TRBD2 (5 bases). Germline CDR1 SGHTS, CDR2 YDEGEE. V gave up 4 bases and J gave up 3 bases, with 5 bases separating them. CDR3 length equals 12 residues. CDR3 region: CASSEGYNEQFF. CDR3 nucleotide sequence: TGTGCCAGCAGCGAGGGCTACAATGAGCAGTTCTTC.

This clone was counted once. The CDR3 protein is CASSKENSTDTQYF. DNA of the CDR3: TGTGCCAGCAGCAAAGAAAACAGCACAGATACGCAGTATTTT. The chain links TRBV21-1 to TRBJ2-3. TRBV21-1 is listed as a pseudogene. The length of the CDR3 is 14 residues.

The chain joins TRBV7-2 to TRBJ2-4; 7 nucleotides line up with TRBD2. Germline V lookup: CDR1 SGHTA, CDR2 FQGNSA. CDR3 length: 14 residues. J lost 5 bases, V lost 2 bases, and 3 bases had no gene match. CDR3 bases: TGTGCCAGCAGCTTACTGGGGGGGGAAAACATTCAGTACTTC. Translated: CASSLLGGENIQYF. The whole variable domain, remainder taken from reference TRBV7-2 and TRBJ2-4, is GAGVSQSPSNKVTEKGKDVELRCDPISGHTALYWYRQSLGQGLEFLIYFQGNSAPDKSGLPSDRFSAERTGGSVSTLTIQRTQQEDSAVYLCASSLLGGENIQYFGAGTRLSVL.

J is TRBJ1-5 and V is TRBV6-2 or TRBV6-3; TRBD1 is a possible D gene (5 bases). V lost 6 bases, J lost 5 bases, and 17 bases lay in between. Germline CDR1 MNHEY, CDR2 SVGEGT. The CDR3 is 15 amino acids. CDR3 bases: TGTGCCAGCAGCCACGGGGGTGGGCTTTATCAGCCCCAGCATTTT. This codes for CASSHGGGLYQPQHF.

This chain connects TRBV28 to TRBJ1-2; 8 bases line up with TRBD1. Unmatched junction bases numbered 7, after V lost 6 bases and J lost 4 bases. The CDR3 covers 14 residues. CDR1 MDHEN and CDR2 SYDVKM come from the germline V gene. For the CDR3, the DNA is TGTGCCAGCAGCGGGGCAGGGGGCGGCTATGGCTACACCTTC. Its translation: CASSGAGGGYGYTF.